The next 20 T cell receptor beta chains were all read from a single sample in a study of blood T cell repertoires in COVID-19. Data came from immunoSEQ multiplex PCR; TCRdb stores just in-frame clones and leaves some out. The data show almost 200,000 clones, around 90% seen once. Sequencing was performed on PBMCs or T cells enriched from blood (not recorded which). These TCRs come from a woman aged 18-35 years who had recovered from COVID-19.

V gene TRBV6-5 combines with J gene TRBJ2-7; D is unresolved. V lost 6 bases and J lost 2, with 2 bases in between. From germline, CDR1 is MNHEY and CDR2 SVGAGI. CDR3 size: 10 residues. The CDR3 sequence: CASSAYEQYF. As DNA, the CDR3 is TGTGCCAGCAGCGCCTACGAGCAGTACTTC.

V and J are TRBV6-6 and TRBJ2-2, with D perhaps TRBD1 (7 bases). Germline-derived CDR1 and CDR2 are MNHNY and SVGAGI (reference sequence). The CDR3 sequence is 14 residues long. V dropped 8 bases and J dropped 4 bases, with 14 bases sitting between them. CDR3 nucleotides: TGTGCCAGCGGAACAGGGGAGGCCACCGGGGAGCTGTTTTTT. Translation gives CASGTGEATGELFF.

DNA for the CDR3: TGCGCCAGCAGCCAAGATAATAATCCCAGGCAGCTGAATAACCAAGAGACCCAGTACTTC. As protein: CASSQDNNPRQLNNQETQYF. The rearrangement links TRBV4-1 to TRBJ2-5; D is ambiguous. The V end was cut by 0 bases, the J end by 0 bases, with 23 bases between. The CDR3 spans 20 residues. Germline V CDR1 and CDR2: MGHRA, YSYEKL.

The rearrangement links TRBV15 to TRBJ1-3; D is unclear. The V gene's germline CDR1 is LNHNV and CDR2 YYDKDF (reference sequence). The CDR3 spans 17 residues. Trimming shortened V by 0 bases and J by 4 bases, and 16 bases separated the two germline ends. As DNA, the CDR3 is TGTGCCACCAGCAGAGAGAACTTTCGCCTGGGCGGAAACACCATATATTTT. Its protein product is CATSRENFRLGGNTIYF.

This clone was seen a single time. The gene calls are TRBV9 and TRBJ1-4, with TRBD1 identical over 8 bases. V dropped 3 bases and J dropped 5; count of bases not matched to a gene: 6. The CDR3 contains 15 residues. Germline V CDR1 and CDR2: SGDLS, YYNGEE. CDR3 in amino acids: CASSGSGTGNEKLFF. CDR3 DNA sequence: TGTGCCAGCAGCGGATCCGGGACAGGAAATGAAAAACTGTTTTTT.

This sequence joins TRBV6-5 and TRBJ1-2; D not resolved. Germline CDR1 MNHEY, CDR2 SVGAGI. V lost 6 bases to trimming and J lost 8 bases, with 19 bases between them. The CDR3 length is 14 residues. The CDR3 sequence is CASRKTLSSEGYTF. CDR3 DNA sequence: TGTGCCAGCAGGAAGACGTTGAGTTCGGAGGGCTACACCTTC.

The chain links TRBV5-5 to TRBJ2-7; TRBD1 might be the D (6 bases). Germline V CDR1 and CDR2: SGHKS, YYEKEE (reference sequence). The germline V and J ends were trimmed by 7 bases and 0 bases, with 11 bases remaining between them. This CDR3 is built from 13 residues. CDR3: CASRRTASYEQYF. In DNA, the CDR3 is TGTGCCAGCCGGAGGACAGCCTCCTACGAGCAGTACTTC.

V gene TRBV6-5 combines with J gene TRBJ1-1; perhaps TRBD1 as D (5 bases). CDR3 length equals 15 residues. The germline V gene has CDR1 MNHEY and CDR2 SVGAGI. Trimming pared 8 bases from V and 6 bases from J, leaving 22 bases between. This CDR3 reads CASHQGATLRPEAFF. The DNA for the CDR3 is TGTGCCAGCCACCAGGGCGCGACTCTTAGACCTGAAGCTTTCTTT.

V usage is TRBV6-1 and J usage is TRBJ1-2, with D unresolved. Germline assignment: CDR1 MNHNS and CDR2 SASEGT. V was pared by 3 bases and J by 8 bases, with 19 bases between. This CDR3 is 15 amino acids long. CDR3 DNA sequence: TGTGCCAGCAGTGACCTAGCGGAGCGTGGGAGCGGCTACACCTTC. As protein: CASSDLAERGSGYTF.

J is TRBJ2-3 and V is TRBV5-4, with TRBD2 matching 7 bases. The CDR3 length is 14 residues. The V gene's germline CDR1 is SGHNT and CDR2 YYREEE (reference sequence). V was clipped by 4 bases and J by 2 bases; unmatched bases: 4. The CDR3: CASSLGTTTDTQYF. CDR3 DNA: TGTGCCAGCAGCCTTGGGACTACCACAGATACGCAGTATTTT.

The CDR3 DNA reads TGTGCCTCCGTCGACAGGGCGGAGGAGACCCAGTACTTC. Amino acids: CASVDRAEETQYF. The V gene is TRBV24-1, the J gene TRBJ2-5, with 7 bases matching TRBD1. The germline gives CDR1 KGHDR, CDR2 SFDVKD. The CDR3 loop spans 13 amino acids. V shed 12 bases and J 5 bases; nucleotides not matched to a gene: 11.

The chain uses TRBV11-2 and TRBJ1-1; no clear D. This CDR3 has 11 amino acids. Germline V gene lookup returns CDR1 SGHAT and CDR2 FQNNGV. V was pared by 5 bases and J by 11 bases, with 12 bases between. The chain's CDR3 is CASSPEPYAFF. The CDR3 nucleotides read TGTGCCAGCAGCCCGGAGCCTTACGCTTTCTTT.

V gene TRBV15 combines with J gene TRBJ1-1; D is undetermined. Germline V gene lookup returns CDR1 LNHNV and CDR2 YYDKDF (reference sequence). V gave up 0 bases and J gave up 0 bases, with 5 bases separating them. The CDR3 is 14 amino acids. CDR3 sequence: CATSRDPVNTEAFF. In DNA form, the CDR3 reads TGTGCCACCAGCAGAGATCCGGTGAACACTGAAGCTTTCTTT. Supplemented by reference TRBV15 and TRBJ1-1, the full variable domain reads DAMVIQNPRYQVTQFGKPVTLSCSQTLNHNVMYWYQQKSSQAPKLLFHYYDKDFNNEADTPDNFQSRRPNTSFCFLDIRSPGLGDTAMYLCATSRDPVNTEAFFGQGTRLTVV.

The chain combines TRBV15 with TRBJ1-2; TRBD1 matches at 10 bases. The CDR3 runs to 15 residues. Germline CDR1 is LNHNV and CDR2 is YYDKDF (reference sequence). V lost 2 bases to trimming and J lost 6 bases; unmatched junction nucleotides: 6. DNA for the CDR3: TGTGCCACCAGCAGAAAATCCGGGACAGGGGATGGCTACACCTTC. Translated, it gives CATSRKSGTGDGYTF.

The V and J genes are TRBV5-1 and TRBJ2-3; D may be TRBD2 (5 bases). Germline V gene data show CDR1 as SGHRS and CDR2 as YFSETQ. V was trimmed by 3 bases and J by 2 bases, leaving 7 bases between them. This CDR3 has 13 amino acids. The CDR3 DNA sequence: TGCGCCAGCAGCTCGGGATACACAGATACGCAGTATTTT. Its translation is CASSSGYTDTQYF.

The V gene is TRBV30, the J gene TRBJ1-5; no clear D gene. Per the germline V gene, CDR1 is GTSNPN and CDR2 is SVGIG (reference sequence). CDR3 size: 15 residues. Trimming cost V 5 bases and J 2 bases, with 16 bases left between them. CDR3 loop: CAWAELTGGNQPQHF. The DNA of the CDR3 is TGTGCCTGGGCTGAGTTGACTGGTGGCAATCAGCCCCAGCATTTT.

The chain uses TRBV2 and TRBJ2-5; 8 bases map to TRBD1. Germline values: CDR1 SNHLY, CDR2 FYNNEI. Trimming removed 10 bases from V and 5 bases from J; junction bases left unmatched: 12. The CDR3 runs to 14 residues. The DNA for the CDR3 is TGTGCCATGTCCAAGTGGACAGGGCTTGAGACCCAGTACTTC. This translates into CAMSKWTGLETQYF.

The genes are TRBV5-1 and TRBJ1-3; possibly TRBD1 for D (6 bases). This CDR3 region has 14 residues. V lost 4 bases to trimming and J lost 4 bases, with 12 bases between them. Looked up from germline, CDR1 is SGHRS and CDR2 is YFSETQ. CDR3 DNA sequence: TGCGCCAGCAGCGCGGACAGTAAAGGAAACACCATATATTTT. It translates to CASSADSKGNTIYF. The full variable domain, rest sourced from reference TRBV5-1 and TRBJ1-3, is KAGVTQTPRYLIKTRGQQVTLSCSPISGHRSVSWYQQTPGQGLQFLFEYFSETQRNKGNFPGRFSGRQFSNSRSEMNVSTLELGDSALYLCASSADSKGNTIYFGEGSWLTVV.

The chain carries TRBV12-5 and TRBJ1-2; D remains unclear. CDR1 is LGHNT, CDR2 FRNRAP, per germline. The CDR3 consists of 12 residues. Trimming removed 2 bases at V and 8 bases at J, with 9 bases between. This chain's CDR3 is CASGLYGEGYTF. CDR3 DNA: TGTGCTAGTGGTTTGTACGGGGAAGGCTACACCTTC.

V gene TRBV11-2 combines with J gene TRBJ1-3; the D is unclear. Germline V gene data show CDR1 as SGHAT and CDR2 as FQNNGV. CDR3 length equals 17 residues. V was shortened by 4 bases and J by 0 bases, with 16 bases between the two germline ends. DNA of the CDR3: TGTGCCAGCAGCTCCAAAGTCGGGGAGGACTCTGGAAACACCATATATTTT. Translation gives CASSSKVGEDSGNTIYF.